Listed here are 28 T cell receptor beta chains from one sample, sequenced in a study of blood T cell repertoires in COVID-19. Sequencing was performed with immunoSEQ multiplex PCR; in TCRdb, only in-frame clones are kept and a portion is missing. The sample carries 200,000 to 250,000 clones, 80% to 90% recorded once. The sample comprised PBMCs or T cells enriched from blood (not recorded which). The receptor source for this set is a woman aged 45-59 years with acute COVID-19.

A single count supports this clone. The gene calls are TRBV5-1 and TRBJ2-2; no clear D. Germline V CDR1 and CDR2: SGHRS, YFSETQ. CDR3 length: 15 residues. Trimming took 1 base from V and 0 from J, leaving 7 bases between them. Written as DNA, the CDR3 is TGCGCCAGCAGCTTGTGGCTGTCGAACACCGGGGAGCTGTTTTTT. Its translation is CASSLWLSNTGELFF.

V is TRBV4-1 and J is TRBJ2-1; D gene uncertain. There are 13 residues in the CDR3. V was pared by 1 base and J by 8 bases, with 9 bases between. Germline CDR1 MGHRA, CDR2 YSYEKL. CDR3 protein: CASSQGSIYEQFF. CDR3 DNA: TGCGCCAGCAGCCAAGGGAGCATCTATGAGCAGTTCTTC.

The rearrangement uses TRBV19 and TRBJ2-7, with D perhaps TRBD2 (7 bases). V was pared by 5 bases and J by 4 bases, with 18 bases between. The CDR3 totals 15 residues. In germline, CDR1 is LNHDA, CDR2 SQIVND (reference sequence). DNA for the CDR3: TGTGCCAGTAGTGTTGAGGGGGGGCGCTTATACGAGCAGTACTTC. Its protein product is CASSVEGGRLYEQYF. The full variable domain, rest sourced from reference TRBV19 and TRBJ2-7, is DGGITQSPKYLFRKEGQNVTLSCEQNLNHDAMYWYRQDPGQGLRLIYYSQIVNDFQKGDIAEGYSVSREKKESFPLTVTSAQKNPTAFYLCASSVEGGRLYEQYFGPGTRLTVT.

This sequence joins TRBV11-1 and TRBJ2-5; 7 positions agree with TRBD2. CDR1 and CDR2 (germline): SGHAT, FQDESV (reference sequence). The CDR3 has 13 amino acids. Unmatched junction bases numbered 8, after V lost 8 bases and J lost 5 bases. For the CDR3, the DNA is TGTGCCAGCGGGAGGGCCTCTTCGGAGACCCAGTACTTC. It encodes CASGRASSETQYF.

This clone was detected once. CDR3: CASSVGARAIYF. The CDR3 DNA follows: TGTGCCAGCAGTGTTGGGGCTAGAGCCATATATTTT. The J gene is TRBJ1-3, the V gene TRBV25-1; D is possibly TRBD1 (5 bases). V was shortened by 4 bases and J by 11 bases, with 12 bases between the two germline ends. The CDR3 is made up of 12 amino acids. CDR1 is MGHDK and CDR2 is SYGVNS in the germline V gene.

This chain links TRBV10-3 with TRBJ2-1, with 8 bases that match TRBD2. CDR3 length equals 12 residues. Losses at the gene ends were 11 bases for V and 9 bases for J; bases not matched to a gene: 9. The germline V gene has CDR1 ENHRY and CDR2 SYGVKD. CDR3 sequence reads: CAADTSGSEQFF. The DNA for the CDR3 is TGTGCCGCCGACACTAGCGGTAGTGAGCAGTTCTTC.

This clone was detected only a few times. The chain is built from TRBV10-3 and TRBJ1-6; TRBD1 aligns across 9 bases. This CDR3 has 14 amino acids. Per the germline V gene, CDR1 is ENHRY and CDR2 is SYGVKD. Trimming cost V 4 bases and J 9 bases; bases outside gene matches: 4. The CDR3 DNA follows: TGTGCCATCAGTGCGGGACAGGGAGGTTCACCCCTCCACTTT. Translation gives CAISAGQGGSPLHF.

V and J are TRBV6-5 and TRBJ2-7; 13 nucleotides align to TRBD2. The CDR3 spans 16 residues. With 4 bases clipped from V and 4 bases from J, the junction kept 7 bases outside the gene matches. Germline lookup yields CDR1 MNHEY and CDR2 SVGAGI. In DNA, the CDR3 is TGTGCCAGCAGTTCGTCCGGGACTAGCGGGATTTACGAGCAGTACTTC. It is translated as CASSSSGTSGIYEQYF.

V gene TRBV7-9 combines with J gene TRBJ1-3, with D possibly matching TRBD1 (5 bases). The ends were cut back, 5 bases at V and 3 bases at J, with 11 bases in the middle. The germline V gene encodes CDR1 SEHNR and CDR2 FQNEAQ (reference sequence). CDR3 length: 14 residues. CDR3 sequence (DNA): TGTGCCAGCAGCCTCAGGGTGGGTGGAAACACCATATATTTT. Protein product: CASSLRVGGNTIYF.

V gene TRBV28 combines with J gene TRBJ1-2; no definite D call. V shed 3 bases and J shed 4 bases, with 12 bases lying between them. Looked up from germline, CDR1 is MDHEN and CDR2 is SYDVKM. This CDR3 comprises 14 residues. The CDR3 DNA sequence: TGTGCCAGCAGTTTGTACGTGACTCCCTATGGCTACACCTTC. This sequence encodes CASSLYVTPYGYTF.

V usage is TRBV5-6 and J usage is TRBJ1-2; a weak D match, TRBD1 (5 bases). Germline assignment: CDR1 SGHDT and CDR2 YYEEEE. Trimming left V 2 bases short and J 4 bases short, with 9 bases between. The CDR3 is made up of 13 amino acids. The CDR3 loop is CASSFRGGYGYTF. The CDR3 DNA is TGTGCCAGCAGCTTTAGGGGAGGCTATGGCTACACCTTC.

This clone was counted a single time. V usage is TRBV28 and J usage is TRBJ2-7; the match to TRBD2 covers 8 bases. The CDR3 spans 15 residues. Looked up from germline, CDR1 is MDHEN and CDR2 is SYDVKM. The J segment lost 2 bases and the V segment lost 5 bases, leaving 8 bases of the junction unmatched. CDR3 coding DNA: TGTGCCAGCAGTCCCCTCACGGGAGGGCCCTACGAGCAGTACTTC. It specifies CASSPLTGGPYEQYF. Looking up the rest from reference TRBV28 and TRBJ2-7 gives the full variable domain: DVKVTQSSRYLVKRTGEKVFLECVQDMDHENMFWYRQDPGLGLRLIYFSYDVKMKEKGDIPEGYSVSREKKERFSLILESASTNQTSMYLCASSPLTGGPYEQYFGPGTRLTVT.

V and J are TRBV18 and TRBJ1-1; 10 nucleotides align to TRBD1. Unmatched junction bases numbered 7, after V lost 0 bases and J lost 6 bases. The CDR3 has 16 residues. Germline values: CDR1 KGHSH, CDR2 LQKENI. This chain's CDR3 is CASSPPRTGGLAEAFF. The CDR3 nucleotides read TGTGCCAGCTCACCACCTCGGACAGGGGGTCTGGCTGAAGCTTTCTTT.

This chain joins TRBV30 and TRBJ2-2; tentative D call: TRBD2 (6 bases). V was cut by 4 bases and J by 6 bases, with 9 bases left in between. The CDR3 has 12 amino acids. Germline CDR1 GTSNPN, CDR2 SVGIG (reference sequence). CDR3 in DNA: TGTGCCTGGACCCGGGGGTCCGGGGAGCTGTTTTTT. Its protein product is CAWTRGSGELFF.

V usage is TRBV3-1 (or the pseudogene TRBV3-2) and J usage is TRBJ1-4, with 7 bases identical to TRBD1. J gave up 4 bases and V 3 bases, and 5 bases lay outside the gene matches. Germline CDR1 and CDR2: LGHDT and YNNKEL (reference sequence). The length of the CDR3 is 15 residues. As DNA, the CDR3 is TGTGCCAGCAGCCAGGCGACAGGGAATAATGAAAAACTGTTTTTT. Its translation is CASSQATGNNEKLFF.

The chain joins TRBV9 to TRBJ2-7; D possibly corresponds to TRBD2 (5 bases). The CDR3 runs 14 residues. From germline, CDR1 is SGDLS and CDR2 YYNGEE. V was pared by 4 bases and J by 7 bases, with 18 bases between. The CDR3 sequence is CASSPEPLSGEQYF. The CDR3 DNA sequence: TGTGCCAGCAGCCCGGAACCCCTCTCGGGAGAGCAGTACTTC.

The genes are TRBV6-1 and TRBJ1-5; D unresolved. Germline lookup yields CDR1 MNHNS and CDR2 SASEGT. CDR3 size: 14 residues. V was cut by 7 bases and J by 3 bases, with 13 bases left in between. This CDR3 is CASTRGGDNQPQHF. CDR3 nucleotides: TGTGCCAGCACCCGGGGTGGGGACAATCAGCCCCAGCATTTT.

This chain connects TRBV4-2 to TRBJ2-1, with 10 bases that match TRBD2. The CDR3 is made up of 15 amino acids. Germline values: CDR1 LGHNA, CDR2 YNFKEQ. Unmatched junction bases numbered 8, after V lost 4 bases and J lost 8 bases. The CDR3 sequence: CASSRASGRPDEQFF. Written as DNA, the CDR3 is TGTGCCAGCAGCCGTGCTAGCGGGAGACCGGATGAGCAGTTCTTC.

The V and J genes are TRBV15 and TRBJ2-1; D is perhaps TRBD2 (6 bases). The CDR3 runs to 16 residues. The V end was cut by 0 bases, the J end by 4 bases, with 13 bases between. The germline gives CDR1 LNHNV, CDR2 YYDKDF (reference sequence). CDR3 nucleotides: TGTGCCACCAGCAGAGAGCCAGTGGCGGGATACAATGAGCAGTTCTTC. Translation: CATSREPVAGYNEQFF.

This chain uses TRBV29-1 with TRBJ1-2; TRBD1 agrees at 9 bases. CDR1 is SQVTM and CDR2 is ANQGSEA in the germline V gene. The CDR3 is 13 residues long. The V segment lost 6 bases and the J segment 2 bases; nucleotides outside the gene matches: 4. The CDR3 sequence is CSVGTGLNYGYTF. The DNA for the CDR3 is TGCAGCGTGGGGACAGGGCTAAACTATGGCTACACCTTC.

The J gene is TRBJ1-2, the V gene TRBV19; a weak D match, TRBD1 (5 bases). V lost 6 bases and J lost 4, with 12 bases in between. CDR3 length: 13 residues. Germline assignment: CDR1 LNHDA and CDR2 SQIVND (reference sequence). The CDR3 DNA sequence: TGTGCCAGTAGGCATGACAGCGCCTATGGCTACACCTTC. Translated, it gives CASRHDSAYGYTF.

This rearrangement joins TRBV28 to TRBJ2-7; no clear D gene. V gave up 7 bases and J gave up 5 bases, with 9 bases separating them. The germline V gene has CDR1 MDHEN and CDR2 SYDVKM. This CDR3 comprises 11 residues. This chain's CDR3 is CASKQADEQYF. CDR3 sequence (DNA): TGTGCCAGCAAGCAAGCTGACGAGCAGTACTTC. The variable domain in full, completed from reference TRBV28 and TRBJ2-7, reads DVKVTQSSRYLVKRTGEKVFLECVQDMDHENMFWYRQDPGLGLRLIYFSYDVKMKEKGDIPEGYSVSREKKERFSLILESASTNQTSMYLCASKQADEQYFGPGTRLTVT.

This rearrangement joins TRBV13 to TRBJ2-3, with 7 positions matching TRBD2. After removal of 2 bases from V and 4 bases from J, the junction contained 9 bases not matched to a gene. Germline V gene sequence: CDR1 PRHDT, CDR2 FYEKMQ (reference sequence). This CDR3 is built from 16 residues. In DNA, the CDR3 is TGTGCCAGCAGCTTAAGAGGGGACTATCGATCAGATACGCAGTATTTT. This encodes CASSLRGDYRSDTQYF.

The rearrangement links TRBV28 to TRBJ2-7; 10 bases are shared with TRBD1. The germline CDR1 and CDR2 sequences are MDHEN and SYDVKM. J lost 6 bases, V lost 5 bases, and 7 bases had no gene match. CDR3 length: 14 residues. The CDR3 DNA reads TGTGCCAGCAGTGTGACAGGGGGCCCGTCCGAGCAGTACTTC. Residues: CASSVTGGPSEQYF.

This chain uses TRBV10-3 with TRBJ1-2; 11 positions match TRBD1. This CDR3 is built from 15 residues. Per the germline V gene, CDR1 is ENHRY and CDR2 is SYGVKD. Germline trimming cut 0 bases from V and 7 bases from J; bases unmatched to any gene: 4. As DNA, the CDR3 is TGTGCCATCAGTGAGTCGGACAGGGGGCCAATTGGCTACACCTTC. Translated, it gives CAISESDRGPIGYTF.

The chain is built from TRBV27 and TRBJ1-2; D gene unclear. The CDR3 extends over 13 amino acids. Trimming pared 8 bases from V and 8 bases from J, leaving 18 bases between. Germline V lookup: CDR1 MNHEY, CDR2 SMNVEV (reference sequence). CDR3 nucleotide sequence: TGTGCCAGCGGAGATAGGAGGCTAGGAGGCTACACCTTC. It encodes CASGDRRLGGYTF.

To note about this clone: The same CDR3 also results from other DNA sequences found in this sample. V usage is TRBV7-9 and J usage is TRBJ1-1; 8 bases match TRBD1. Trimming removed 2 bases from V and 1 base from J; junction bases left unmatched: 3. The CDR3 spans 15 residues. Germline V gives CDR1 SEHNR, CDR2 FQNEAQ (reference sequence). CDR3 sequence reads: CASSLRQGPNTEAFF. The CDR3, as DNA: TGTGCCAGCAGCTTACGACAGGGGCCGAACACTGAAGCTTTCTTT.

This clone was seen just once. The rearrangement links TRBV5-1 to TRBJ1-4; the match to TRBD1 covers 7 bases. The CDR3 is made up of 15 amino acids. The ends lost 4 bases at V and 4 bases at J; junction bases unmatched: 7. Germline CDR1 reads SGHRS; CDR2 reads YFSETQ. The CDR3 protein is CASSLGTVNNEKLFF. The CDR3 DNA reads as TGCGCCAGCAGCCTCGGGACAGTCAATAATGAAAAACTGTTTTTT.